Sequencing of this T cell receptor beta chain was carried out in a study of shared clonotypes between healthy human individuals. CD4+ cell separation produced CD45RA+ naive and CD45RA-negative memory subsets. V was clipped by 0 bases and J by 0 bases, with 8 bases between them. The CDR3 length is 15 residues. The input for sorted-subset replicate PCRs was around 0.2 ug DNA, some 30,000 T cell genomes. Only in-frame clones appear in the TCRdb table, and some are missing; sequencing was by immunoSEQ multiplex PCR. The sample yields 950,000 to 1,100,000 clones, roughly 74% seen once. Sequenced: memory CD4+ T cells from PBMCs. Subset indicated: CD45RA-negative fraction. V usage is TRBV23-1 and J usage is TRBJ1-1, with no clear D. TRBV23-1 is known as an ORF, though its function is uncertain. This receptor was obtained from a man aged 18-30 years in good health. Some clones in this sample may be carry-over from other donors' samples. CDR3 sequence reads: CASSQSSPMNTEAFF. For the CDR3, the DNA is TGCGCCAGCAGTCAATCTTCCCCCATGAACACTGAAGCTTTCTTT.